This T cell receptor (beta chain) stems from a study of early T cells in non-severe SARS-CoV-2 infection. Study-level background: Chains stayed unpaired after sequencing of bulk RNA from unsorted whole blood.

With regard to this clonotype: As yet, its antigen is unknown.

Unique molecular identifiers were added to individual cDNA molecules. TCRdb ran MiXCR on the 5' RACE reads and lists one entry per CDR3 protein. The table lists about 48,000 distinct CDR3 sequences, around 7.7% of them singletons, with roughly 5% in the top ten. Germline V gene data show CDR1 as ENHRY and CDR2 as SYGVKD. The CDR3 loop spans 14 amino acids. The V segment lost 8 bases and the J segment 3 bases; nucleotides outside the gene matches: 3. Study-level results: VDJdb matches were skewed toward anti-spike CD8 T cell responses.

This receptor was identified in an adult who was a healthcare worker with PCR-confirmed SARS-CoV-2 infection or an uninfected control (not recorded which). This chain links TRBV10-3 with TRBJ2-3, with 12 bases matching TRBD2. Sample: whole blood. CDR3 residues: CAIATSGGTDTQYF. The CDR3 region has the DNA TGTGCCATCGCGACTAGCGGGGGTACAGATACGCAGTATTTT.